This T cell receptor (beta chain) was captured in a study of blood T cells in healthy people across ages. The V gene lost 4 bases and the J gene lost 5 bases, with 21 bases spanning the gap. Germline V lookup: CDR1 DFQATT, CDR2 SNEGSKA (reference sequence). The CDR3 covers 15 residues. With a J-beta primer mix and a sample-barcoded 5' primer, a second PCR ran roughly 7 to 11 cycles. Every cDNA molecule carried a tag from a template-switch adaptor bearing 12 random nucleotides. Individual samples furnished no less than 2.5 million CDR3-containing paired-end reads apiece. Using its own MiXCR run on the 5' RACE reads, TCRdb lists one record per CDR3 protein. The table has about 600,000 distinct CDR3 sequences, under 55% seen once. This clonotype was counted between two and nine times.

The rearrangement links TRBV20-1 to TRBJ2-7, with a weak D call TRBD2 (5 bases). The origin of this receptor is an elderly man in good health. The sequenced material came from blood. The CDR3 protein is CSANKPGPGVHEQYF. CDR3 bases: TGCAGTGCTAACAAGCCGGGCCCCGGGGTACACGAGCAGTACTTC.